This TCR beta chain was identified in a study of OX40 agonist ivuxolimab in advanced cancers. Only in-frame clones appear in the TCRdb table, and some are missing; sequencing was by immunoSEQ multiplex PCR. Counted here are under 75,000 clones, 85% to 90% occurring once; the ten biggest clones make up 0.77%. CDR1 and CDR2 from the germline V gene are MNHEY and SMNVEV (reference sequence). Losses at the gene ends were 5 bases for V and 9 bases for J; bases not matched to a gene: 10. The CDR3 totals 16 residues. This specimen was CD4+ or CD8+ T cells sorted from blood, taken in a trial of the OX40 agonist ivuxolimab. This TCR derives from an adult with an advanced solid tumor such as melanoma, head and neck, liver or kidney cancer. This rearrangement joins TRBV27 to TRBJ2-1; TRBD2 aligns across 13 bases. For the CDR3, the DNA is TGTGCCAGCAGTCGACAGGGCGGACTAGCGGGAGCTGAGCAGTTCTTC. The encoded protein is CASSRQGGLAGAEQFF.